Listed below are T cell receptor beta chains from one sample, sequenced in a study of CD8+CD57+ T cells in acquired aplastic anemia. TCRdb re-called the reads with MiXCR, one entry per CDR3 protein. This table holds 150,000 to 200,000 distinct CDR3 sequences, more than 45% found once. The sample was sorted CD4+, CD8+, or CD8+CD57+ T cells (not recorded which) from PBMCs. The receptors stem from a human donor with aplastic anemia. Both conserved end residues are part of each CDR3. Each record gives: clone size, J gene, D gene, V gene, CDR3 DNA, CDR3 protein. D genes are given only for firm matches. Rows give clone size only sometimes, using once, few, many, or a class for an expanded clone.

clone_size: many
j_call: TRBJ2-2
d_call: TRBD2
v_call: TRBV19
cdr3_nt: TGTGCCAGTAGTATTCTTAGCGGGAGCGTCGGGGAGCTGTTTTTT
cdr3_aa: CASSILSGSVGELFF

clone_size: NA
j_call: TRBJ1-6
d_call: NA
v_call: TRBV7-8
cdr3_nt: TGTGCCAGCAGCCCAGTTCGGGGTAACCTCCACTTT
cdr3_aa: CASSPVRGNLHF

clone_size: NA
j_call: TRBJ2-1
d_call: NA
v_call: TRBV15
cdr3_nt: TGTGCCACCAGCAGAGATACTCCGCGTGAGCAGTTCTTC
cdr3_aa: CATSRDTPREQFF

clone_size: many
j_call: TRBJ1-1
d_call: NA
v_call: TRBV10-3
cdr3_nt: TGTGCCATCAGTGCTGAGGGGTACACTGAAGCTTTCTTT
cdr3_aa: CAISAEGYTEAFF

clone_size: few
j_call: TRBJ1-6
d_call: NA
v_call: TRBV20-1
cdr3_nt: TGCAGTGCTAGGGAGACAGGAAGGGAATCACCCCTCCACTTT
cdr3_aa: CSARETGRESPLHF

clone_size: once
j_call: TRBJ1-1
d_call: NA
v_call: TRBV20-1
cdr3_nt: TGCAGTGCTAGACGGGGCTTTGAAGCTTTCTTT
cdr3_aa: CSARRGFEAFF

clone_size: NA
j_call: TRBJ1-1
d_call: NA
v_call: TRBV6-5
cdr3_nt: TGTGCCAGCAGTTACTCTCGGAGCACTGAAGCTTTCTTT
cdr3_aa: CASSYSRSTEAFF

clone_size: few
j_call: TRBJ2-7
d_call: NA
v_call: TRBV24-1
cdr3_nt: TGTGCCACCAGTGATTTGAGTAGCGGCGAGCAGTACTTC
cdr3_aa: CATSDLSSGEQYF

clone_size: many
j_call: TRBJ2-1
d_call: NA
v_call: TRBV7-2
cdr3_nt: TGTGCCAGCAGCTTATGGAATGAGCAGTTCTTC
cdr3_aa: CASSLWNEQFF

clone_size: few
j_call: TRBJ2-3
d_call: NA
v_call: TRBV10-3
cdr3_nt: TGTGCCATCAGTGAAGTAACACGGTCCCCAGATACGCAGTATTTT
cdr3_aa: CAISEVTRSPDTQYF

clone_size: NA
j_call: TRBJ2-3
d_call: TRBD2
v_call: TRBV9
cdr3_nt: TGTGCCAGCACCACGAGAAGCGGGGGGGCGACAGATACGCAGTATTTT
cdr3_aa: CASTTRSGGATDTQYF

clone_size: once
j_call: TRBJ2-3
d_call: NA
v_call: TRBV11-1
cdr3_nt: TGTGCCAGCAGCTCCAGCCGGACAGATGCTAGCACAGATACGCAGTATTTT
cdr3_aa: CASSSSRTDASTDTQYF

clone_size: NA
j_call: TRBJ1-3
d_call: NA
v_call: TRBV4-1
cdr3_nt: TGCGCCAGCAGCCTTCCGTCCGGCAGGGGAGTATCTGGAAACACCATATATTTT
cdr3_aa: CASSLPSGRGVSGNTIYF

clone_size: NA
j_call: TRBJ1-3
d_call: NA
v_call: TRBV20-1
cdr3_nt: TGCAGTGCCAGCAGTTTAGGAGGAAACACCATATATTTT
cdr3_aa: CSASSLGGNTIYF

clone_size: once
j_call: TRBJ2-3
d_call: NA
v_call: TRBV24-1
cdr3_nt: TGTGCCACCAGTGAGACGGGACACACTATAACAGATACGCAGTATTTT
cdr3_aa: CATSETGHTITDTQYF

clone_size: NA
j_call: TRBJ2-2
d_call: TRBD1
v_call: TRBV29-1
cdr3_nt: TGCAGCGTTGAAGGGACAGGGTGGGCCGGGGAGCTGTTTTTT
cdr3_aa: CSVEGTGWAGELFF

clone_size: NA
j_call: TRBJ2-4
d_call: TRBD2
v_call: TRBV30
cdr3_nt: TGTGCCTGGAGTCCCCCAGCTAGCGGGAGGGCCTCGGCCAAAAACATTCAGTACTTC
cdr3_aa: CAWSPPASGRASAKNIQYF

clone_size: many
j_call: TRBJ2-1
d_call: NA
v_call: TRBV7-2
cdr3_nt: TGTGCCAGCAGCGGCCAGGGAGCCTACAATGAGCAGTTCTTC
cdr3_aa: CASSGQGAYNEQFF

clone_size: NA
j_call: TRBJ2-1
d_call: TRBD2
v_call: TRBV11-1
cdr3_nt: TGTGCCAGCAGCTCCGGGACTAGCGGGAGGGCGGATGAGCAGTTCTTC
cdr3_aa: CASSSGTSGRADEQFF

clone_size: NA
j_call: TRBJ1-5
d_call: TRBD1
v_call: TRBV6-1
cdr3_nt: TGTGCCAGCAGTGAAGGAGTCCTGGACAGGGACAATCAGCCCCAGCATTTT
cdr3_aa: CASSEGVLDRDNQPQHF